This is a list of T cell receptor beta chains from one sample in a study of vaccination and CD4 T cells after COVID-19. No antigen has been identified for these receptors. Via MiXCR, TCRdb re-called the PCR reads, giving one row per CDR3 protein. The sample shows over 14,000 distinct CDR3 sequences, 52% of them seen only once. Sequencing was done on a sample of CD4+ T cells from blood, cultured in vitro. The receptor source for this set is a human donor who had recovered from COVID-19. Each CDR3 is given with its conserved first and last residue. D genes are given only for firm matches. Rows give clone size only sometimes, using once, few, many, or a class for an expanded clone.

CAWTAASEIQETQYF	TGTGCCTGGACCGCGGCTAGCGAGATCCAAGAGACCCAGTACTTC	TRBV30	-	-	TRBJ2-5
CASRLGDSGNTIYF	TGTGCCAGCAGGTTGGGGGACTCTGGAAACACCATATATTTT	TRBV28	-	-	TRBJ1-3
CASSLRATGGLTYEQYF	TGTGCCAGCAGCTTAAGAGCTACAGGGGGCTTAACCTACGAGCAGTACTTC	TRBV11-2	TRBD1	-	TRBJ2-7
CASSQESQGAFAGELFF	TGCGCCAGCAGCCAAGAGTCCCAGGGGGCGTTTGCCGGGGAGCTGTTTTTT	TRBV4-3	TRBD1	-	TRBJ2-2
CASSFHAGEQFF	TGTGCCAGCAGTTTTCATGCTGGTGAGCAGTTCTTC	TRBV27	-	-	TRBJ2-1
CASSVFKTQYF	TGTGCCAGCAGTGTCTTCAAGACCCAGTACTTC	TRBV6-1	-	-	TRBJ2-5
CSARGYTYNEQFF	TGCAGTGCTAGAGGTTACACCTACAATGAGCAGTTCTTC	TRBV20-1	-	-	TRBJ2-1
CASRVGGDSPLHF	TGCGCCAGCAGGGTGGGGGGGGATTCACCCCTCCACTTT	TRBV5-1	-	-	TRBJ1-6
CASSPLTSWDTEAFF	TGTGCCAGCAGCCCCTTGACATCATGGGACACTGAAGCTTTCTTT	TRBV2	-	-	TRBJ1-1
CASSYQTSGIGNEQFF	TGTGCCAGCAGCTACCAAACTAGCGGGATCGGTAATGAGCAGTTCTTC	TRBV3-1	TRBD2	-	TRBJ2-1
CASLSTGTGELFF	TGTGCCAGCCTATCGACAGGGACCGGGGAGCTGTTTTTT	TRBV27	TRBD1	few	TRBJ2-2
CATSDPARGDTGELFF	TGTGCCACCAGTGACCCAGCTAGGGGCGACACCGGGGAGCTGTTTTTT	TRBV24-1	-	-	TRBJ2-2
CASNTRRTSGTFVGELFF	TGTGCCAGTAACACGAGGCGGACTAGCGGGACCTTTGTCGGGGAGCTGTTTTTT	TRBV19	TRBD2	few	TRBJ2-2
CSARDSLNEKLFF	TGCAGTGCTAGGGACAGTCTTAATGAAAAACTGTTTTTT	TRBV20-1	-	medium-sized	TRBJ1-4
CSAGGGEYGYTF	TGCAGTGCTGGGGGCGGCGAATATGGCTACACCTTC	TRBV20-1	-	few	TRBJ1-2
CASSTSGQLLNTEAFF	TGCGCCAGCAGCACCTCGGGACAGCTCCTGAACACTGAAGCTTTCTTT	TRBV5-1	TRBD1	-	TRBJ1-1
CASSLGLKVNTEAFF	TGTGCCAGCAGTTTAGGCCTTAAAGTGAACACTGAAGCTTTCTTT	TRBV12-3/TRBV12-4	-	-	TRBJ1-1
CASSPHSDTQYF	TGTGCCAGCAGCCCACATTCAGATACGCAGTATTTT	TRBV12-3/TRBV12-4	-	-	TRBJ2-3
CASSLDSSTRF	TGTGCCAGCAGCTTAGACAGTTCCACCCGTTTC	TRBV7-9	-	-	TRBJ1-2
CASSLVGRMGGQYF	TGTGCCAGCAGCTTAGTAGGCAGAATGGGGGGGCAGTACTTC	TRBV11-3	-	-	TRBJ2-7
CASSPEWDPYEQYF	TGTGCCAGCAGTCCCGAATGGGACCCTTACGAGCAGTACTTC	TRBV6-2/TRBV6-3	-	few	TRBJ2-7
CASRPSRGPLGNTIYF	TGTGCCAGTAGGCCCAGTAGAGGGCCGCTCGGAAACACCATATATTTT	TRBV19	-	-	TRBJ1-3
CASRRGTVNYGYTF	TGTGCCAGCAGACGTGGGACAGTTAACTATGGCTACACCTTC	TRBV28	TRBD1	few	TRBJ1-2
CAAGGDMKNGYTF	TGTGCCGCCGGGGGAGACATGAAGAATGGCTACACCTTC	TRBV27	-	-	TRBJ1-2
CAWVFETGIHSPYEQYF	TGTGCCTGGGTTTTTGAGACAGGGATTCACAGCCCCTACGAGCAGTACTTC	TRBV30	TRBD1	-	TRBJ2-7
CSARDGTTYPYGYTF	TGCAGTGCTAGAGATGGGACAACCTACCCCTATGGCTACACCTTC	TRBV20-1	-	few	TRBJ1-2
CASRAPPDRFATEAFF	TGTGCCAGCAGGGCTCCCCCGGACAGGTTTGCCACTGAAGCTTTCTTT	TRBV2	TRBD1	few	TRBJ1-1
CSAPLDSAGYTF	TGCAGTGCTCCACTCGACTCCGCTGGCTACACCTTC	TRBV20-1	-	few	TRBJ1-2
CAWSVRGAYEQYF	TGTGCCTGGAGTGTGCGGGGCGCCTACGAGCAGTACTTC	TRBV30	-	-	TRBJ2-7
CASSIAQGRQPQHF	TGTGCCAGTAGTATAGCGCAGGGAAGGCAGCCCCAGCATTTT	TRBV19	-	-	TRBJ1-5
CASSQRAGTSGRMGSYNEQFF	TGTGCCAGCAGCCAAAGGGCCGGGACTAGCGGGAGAATGGGCTCCTACAATGAGCAGTTCTTC	TRBV14	TRBD2	few	TRBJ2-1
CASKPWDSNYEQYF	TGTGCCAGCAAACCATGGGACAGTAATTACGAGCAGTACTTC	TRBV27	TRBD1	-	TRBJ2-7
CSARATEDRPAKEQYF	TGCAGTGCTAGAGCCACGGAGGACAGGCCCGCTAAAGAGCAGTACTTC	TRBV20-1	TRBD1	medium-sized	TRBJ2-7
CSARDPPGGTSTDTQYF	TGCAGTGCTAGAGACCCTCCAGGCGGGACTAGCACAGATACGCAGTATTTT	TRBV20-1	-	-	TRBJ2-3
CATSDPRTGGNTGELFF	TGTGCCACCAGTGATCCTCGGACAGGGGGGAACACCGGGGAGCTGTTTTTT	TRBV24-1	TRBD1	few	TRBJ2-2
CASSPQGGETYEQYF	TGTGCCAGTAGTCCCCAGGGAGGGGAGACCTACGAGCAGTACTTC	TRBV19	TRBD2	-	TRBJ2-7
CASSLKSDQPQHF	TGTGCCAGCAGCTTAAAATCAGATCAGCCCCAGCATTTT	TRBV7-2	-	-	TRBJ1-5
CASTSYNEQFF	TGTGCCAGCACCTCTTACAATGAGCAGTTCTTC	TRBV11-3	-	-	TRBJ2-1
CATSRGTYNEQFF	TGTGCCACCAGCAGAGGTACTTACAATGAGCAGTTCTTC	TRBV15	-	-	TRBJ2-1
CASSPGQPGRGELFF	TGTGCCAGCAGCCCAGGACAGCCCGGAAGGGGGGAGCTGTTTTTT	TRBV7-2	-	few	TRBJ2-2
CSARPSDRGFQPQHF	TGCAGTGCTAGACCCTCAGACAGGGGTTTTCAGCCCCAGCATTTT	TRBV20-1	TRBD1	medium-sized	TRBJ1-5
CASSRSGANVLTF	TGTGCCAGCAGCCGATCTGGGGCCAACGTCCTGACTTTC	TRBV12-3/TRBV12-4	-	once	TRBJ2-6
CASSLAVASLTVETQYF	TGTGCCAGCAGCTTGGCCGTCGCTAGCCTAACGGTAGAGACCCAGTACTTC	TRBV5-8	-	-	TRBJ2-5
CSAEPWGRDEQFF	TGCAGTGCTGAACCGTGGGGGAGGGATGAGCAGTTCTTC	TRBV20-1	TRBD2	few	TRBJ2-1
CASSLGLRSPYGYTF	TGTGCCAGCAGCTTAGGACTAAGATCTCCTTATGGCTACACCTTC	TRBV12-1	-	-	TRBJ1-2
CASSQRTGKQPQHF	TGTGCCAGCAGCCAACGGACAGGTAAACAGCCCCAGCATTTT	TRBV3-1	TRBD1	-	TRBJ1-5
CASSERVTEKPSEQYF	TGTGCCAGCAGTGAGAGAGTTACGGAAAAACCAAGCGAGCAGTACTTC	TRBV21-1	-	once	TRBJ2-7
CASSLQATNTEAFF	TGCGCCAGCAGCTTGCAGGCGACGAACACTGAAGCTTTCTTT	TRBV5-1	-	few	TRBJ1-1
CASSLDFASSYEQYF	TGTGCCAGCAGCTTAGACTTTGCTAGCTCCTACGAGCAGTACTTC	TRBV7-2	-	few	TRBJ2-7
CASSTGTGRGTGELFF	TGTGCCAGTAGTACCGGGACAGGGAGGGGGACCGGGGAGCTGTTTTTT	TRBV19	TRBD1	few	TRBJ2-2
CASSYSGNQETQYF	TGTGCCAGCAGTTACTCGGGGAACCAAGAGACCCAGTACTTC	TRBV6-5	-	medium-sized	TRBJ2-5
CASSFVNTEAFF	TGTGCCAGCAGCTTCGTGAACACTGAAGCTTTCTTT	TRBV7-9	-	-	TRBJ1-1
CASSLRLAGVTGELFF	TGTGCCAGCAGCTTGCGACTAGCGGGAGTCACCGGGGAGCTGTTTTTT	TRBV5-5	TRBD2	few	TRBJ2-2
CASSEHAGVGEAFF	TGTGCCAGCAGTGAACACGCAGGGGTCGGTGAAGCTTTCTTT	TRBV2	-	few	TRBJ1-1
CASSPIEQGRNIQYF	TGTGCCAGCAGTCCGATCGAACAGGGTAGGAACATTCAGTACTTC	TRBV27	-	once	TRBJ2-4
CASSFGVGVSPYEQYF	TGTGCCAGCAGTTTCGGGGTCGGTGTGTCCCCCTACGAGCAGTACTTC	TRBV27	-	-	TRBJ2-7
CATSRDLGYEQYF	TGTGCCACCAGCAGAGATCTCGGGTACGAGCAGTACTTC	TRBV15	-	-	TRBJ2-7
CASSLRDRGTEAFF	TGTGCCAGCAGCCTGCGGGACAGGGGCACTGAAGCTTTCTTT	TRBV7-2	TRBD1	-	TRBJ1-1
CASSPTGTGAEGYTF	TGTGCCAGCTCACCAACCGGGACAGGGGCTGAGGGCTACACCTTC	TRBV18	TRBD1	-	TRBJ1-2
CASSPGTGGSWGYTF	TGTGCCAGCAGCCCTGGGACAGGGGGTTCGTGGGGCTACACCTTC	TRBV7-3	TRBD1	-	TRBJ1-2